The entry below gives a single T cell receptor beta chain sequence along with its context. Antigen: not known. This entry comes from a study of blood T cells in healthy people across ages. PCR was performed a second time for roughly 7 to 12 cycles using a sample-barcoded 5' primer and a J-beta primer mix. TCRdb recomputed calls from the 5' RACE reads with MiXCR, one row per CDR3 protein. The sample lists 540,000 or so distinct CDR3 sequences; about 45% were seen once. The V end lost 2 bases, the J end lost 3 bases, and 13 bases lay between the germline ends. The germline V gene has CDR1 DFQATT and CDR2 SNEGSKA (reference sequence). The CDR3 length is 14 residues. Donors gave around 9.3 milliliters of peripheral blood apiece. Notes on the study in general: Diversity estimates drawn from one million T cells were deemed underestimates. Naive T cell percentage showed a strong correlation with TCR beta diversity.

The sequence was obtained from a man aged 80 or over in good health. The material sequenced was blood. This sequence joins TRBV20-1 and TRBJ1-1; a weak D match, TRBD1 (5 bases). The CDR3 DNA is TGCAGTGCTAGAAGAGACGGGGGGGACACTGAAGCTTTCTTT. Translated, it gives CSARRDGGDTEAFF.